A selection of T cell receptor beta chains follows, all from one sample in a study of Tregs in tolerant kidney transplant recipients. TCRdb's copy holds only in-frame clones and misses some; the assay was immunoSEQ multiplex PCR. The data hold around 78,000 clones, with 80% to 95% observed a single time. Source: Tregs from blood, taken before the transplant. The receptors originated from a human donor who received a combined kidney and bone marrow transplant. CDR3s include the opening cysteine and the closing phenylalanine or tryptophan. Fields, in order: V gene, J gene, clone size, D gene, CDR3 DNA, CDR3 protein. A D gene is named only where the DNA matches it firmly. The size of a clone is reported for some rows only, either as once, few or many, or as a class for expanded clones.

v_call: TRBV5-1; j_call: TRBJ1-4; clone_size: few; d_call: -; cdr3_nt: TGCGCCAGCAGCTTGGGGGGGGCGCGAACTAATGAAAAACTGTTTTTT; cdr3_aa: CASSLGGARTNEKLFF
v_call: TRBV27; j_call: TRBJ2-7; clone_size: -; d_call: -; cdr3_nt: TGTGCCAGCAGTTTATCCCAACTAGCCCCCTCCTACGAGCAGTACTTC; cdr3_aa: CASSLSQLAPSYEQYF
v_call: TRBV9; j_call: TRBJ1-1; clone_size: -; d_call: TRBD1; cdr3_nt: TGTGCCAGCAGTTCAGGACAGGGATCCTTTAACACTGAAGCTTTCTTT; cdr3_aa: CASSSGQGSFNTEAFF
v_call: TRBV30; j_call: TRBJ2-4; clone_size: -; d_call: TRBD1; cdr3_nt: TGTGCCTGGAGAGGAAAGGGGGCAAACATTCAGTACTTC; cdr3_aa: CAWRGKGANIQYF
v_call: TRBV7-3; j_call: TRBJ2-5; clone_size: -; d_call: -; cdr3_nt: TGTGCCAGCAGCTTAACCGGGGATAGCTGGGAGACCCAGTACTTC; cdr3_aa: CASSLTGDSWETQYF
v_call: TRBV11-2; j_call: TRBJ2-2; clone_size: -; d_call: -; cdr3_nt: TGTGCCAGCAGCTTAGATCGGTTAACCGGGGAGCTGTTTTTT; cdr3_aa: CASSLDRLTGELFF
v_call: TRBV5-1; j_call: TRBJ1-2; clone_size: -; d_call: -; cdr3_nt: TGCGCCAGCAGCTTGGTATTCGGGGGGGAGTATGGCTACACCTTC; cdr3_aa: CASSLVFGGEYGYTF
v_call: TRBV5-4; j_call: TRBJ2-5; clone_size: -; d_call: TRBD1; cdr3_nt: TGTGCCAGCAGCTCGCGACAGGGGACGGTCGAGACCCAGTACTTC; cdr3_aa: CASSSRQGTVETQYF
v_call: TRBV5-1; j_call: TRBJ2-1; clone_size: once; d_call: -; cdr3_nt: TGCGCCAGCAGCTTGGCCAGGGGAAATGAGCAGTTCTTC; cdr3_aa: CASSLARGNEQFF
v_call: TRBV29-1; j_call: TRBJ2-7; clone_size: -; d_call: TRBD2; cdr3_nt: TGCAGCGCTGCGGCGGGGGGGCTCTGGTACGAGCAGTACTTC; cdr3_aa: CSAAAGGLWYEQYF
v_call: TRBV5-6; j_call: TRBJ2-7; clone_size: -; d_call: TRBD1; cdr3_nt: TGTGCCAGCAGCCGGGACAGGGGATCCTACGAGCAGTACTTC; cdr3_aa: CASSRDRGSYEQYF
v_call: TRBV30; j_call: TRBJ2-5; clone_size: -; d_call: -; cdr3_nt: TGTGCCTGGAGTGTCGGGGTGAGGGAGACCCAGTACTTC; cdr3_aa: CAWSVGVRETQYF
v_call: TRBV7-2; j_call: TRBJ2-5; clone_size: -; d_call: -; cdr3_nt: TGTGCCAGCAGCTTAATTGGGGCCCACCAAGAGACCCAGTACTTC; cdr3_aa: CASSLIGAHQETQYF
v_call: TRBV18; j_call: TRBJ2-7; clone_size: -; d_call: TRBD1; cdr3_nt: TGTGCCAGCTCACCGGGACAGGGGCGCGGCGAGCAGTACTTC; cdr3_aa: CASSPGQGRGEQYF
v_call: TRBV28; j_call: TRBJ1-2; clone_size: -; d_call: -; cdr3_nt: TGTGCCAGCAGTTTCCAGAGACTCTCATTAGGCTACACCTTC; cdr3_aa: CASSFQRLSLGYTF
v_call: TRBV5-1; j_call: TRBJ2-7; clone_size: -; d_call: TRBD1; cdr3_nt: TGCGCCAGCAGCTTGGAGGGACAGGGGCCGTACGAGCAGTACTTC; cdr3_aa: CASSLEGQGPYEQYF
v_call: TRBV5-6; j_call: TRBJ2-7; clone_size: once; d_call: -; cdr3_nt: TGTGCCAGCAGCCCCCTCCCGGGCTCTACAACTTACGAGCAGTACTTC; cdr3_aa: CASSPLPGSTTYEQYF
v_call: TRBV10-3; j_call: TRBJ2-2; clone_size: -; d_call: -; cdr3_nt: TGTGCCATGGGCGATCGTGCGGCCGGGGAGCTGTTTTTT; cdr3_aa: CAMGDRAAGELFF
v_call: TRBV6-6; j_call: TRBJ2-7; clone_size: -; d_call: TRBD1; cdr3_nt: TGTGCCAGCAGAACCGGGACAGATATTTACGAGCAGTACTTC; cdr3_aa: CASRTGTDIYEQYF
v_call: TRBV8-2; j_call: TRBJ2-6; clone_size: -; d_call: -; cdr3_nt: TGTGGCAGAGCGGGTAAGATAACACAAAGTCGGGCCAACGTCCTGACTTTC; cdr3_aa: CGRAGKITQSRANVLTF
v_call: TRBV6-5; j_call: TRBJ2-7; clone_size: -; d_call: -; cdr3_nt: TGTGCCAGCAGGACCGGACCGGTCTACGAGCAGTACTTC; cdr3_aa: CASRTGPVYEQYF
v_call: TRBV5-1; j_call: TRBJ1-1; clone_size: -; d_call: -; cdr3_nt: TGCGCCAGCAGCTTGGGTTGGGGGGCTTATACTGAAGCTTTCTTT; cdr3_aa: CASSLGWGAYTEAFF
v_call: TRBV2; j_call: TRBJ2-7; clone_size: once; d_call: -; cdr3_nt: TGTGCCAGCAGGGAAGCCTACGAGCAGTACTTC; cdr3_aa: CASREAYEQYF
v_call: TRBV7-2; j_call: TRBJ2-4; clone_size: once; d_call: TRBD1; cdr3_nt: TGTGCCAGCAGCTCCACATTTTCCGGGACAGGGGTAAACATTCAGTACTTC; cdr3_aa: CASSSTFSGTGVNIQYF
v_call: TRBV19; j_call: TRBJ2-7; clone_size: -; d_call: -; cdr3_nt: TGTGCCAGTAGTTCTTCGCTGGCACCGCTTGACTACGAGCAGTACTTC; cdr3_aa: CASSSSLAPLDYEQYF
v_call: TRBV5-1; j_call: TRBJ1-2; clone_size: once; d_call: TRBD1; cdr3_nt: TGCGCCAGCAGCCTAGGGGACAGGGAGGGAAATGGCTACACCTTC; cdr3_aa: CASSLGDREGNGYTF
v_call: TRBV4-1; j_call: TRBJ2-1; clone_size: -; d_call: -; cdr3_nt: TGCGCCAGCAGCCAGCCGGGACAATTAAATGAGCAGTTCTTC; cdr3_aa: CASSQPGQLNEQFF
v_call: TRBV7-9; j_call: TRBJ2-3; clone_size: -; d_call: -; cdr3_nt: TGTGCCAGCAGCTCTATACTAGGTGGGGCAGATACGCAGTATTTT; cdr3_aa: CASSSILGGADTQYF
v_call: TRBV6-5; j_call: TRBJ1-2; clone_size: -; d_call: -; cdr3_nt: TGTGCCAGCAGTTATAGGGGGAGTGGGTATGGCTACACCTTC; cdr3_aa: CASSYRGSGYGYTF
v_call: TRBV9; j_call: TRBJ1-2; clone_size: -; d_call: -; cdr3_nt: TGTGCCAGCAGCGTAACAGGGATGGACTATGGCTACACCTTC; cdr3_aa: CASSVTGMDYGYTF
v_call: TRBV7-3; j_call: TRBJ1-1; clone_size: -; d_call: -; cdr3_nt: TGTGCCAGCAGCTTCTTTTTTGGGGAACCGGGACTCCCTTCCACTGAAGCTTTCTTT; cdr3_aa: CASSFFFGEPGLPSTEAFF
v_call: TRBV28; j_call: TRBJ2-3; clone_size: -; d_call: -; cdr3_nt: TGTGCCAGCAGCGGACAGTTCGATACGCAGTATTTT; cdr3_aa: CASSGQFDTQYF
v_call: TRBV7-9; j_call: TRBJ2-3; clone_size: -; d_call: -; cdr3_nt: TGTGCCAGCAGCGCAAGAAGTAGCACAGATACGCAGTATTTT; cdr3_aa: CASSARSSTDTQYF
v_call: TRBV7-2; j_call: TRBJ2-7; clone_size: -; d_call: -; cdr3_nt: TGTGCCAGCACCGTCACGCCCGACTACGAGCAGTACTTC; cdr3_aa: CASTVTPDYEQYF
v_call: TRBV4-2; j_call: TRBJ2-2; clone_size: -; d_call: TRBD2; cdr3_nt: TGTGCCAGCAGCCCTTTTACGTCCGGGAGGGTCACCGGGGAGCTGTTTTTT; cdr3_aa: CASSPFTSGRVTGELFF
v_call: TRBV1; j_call: TRBJ2-3; clone_size: -; d_call: -; cdr3_nt: TGCACCAGCAGCCTTTACCCGCCAGATACGCAGTATTTT; cdr3_aa: CTSSLYPPDTQYF
v_call: TRBV10-1; j_call: TRBJ2-1; clone_size: once; d_call: TRBD2; cdr3_nt: TGCGCCAGCAGAGAGGGGCGGGAGGATGGTGAGCAGTTCTTC; cdr3_aa: CASREGREDGEQFF
v_call: TRBV30; j_call: TRBJ2-3; clone_size: -; d_call: TRBD2; cdr3_nt: TGTGCCTGGAGTGTTGGTCTAGCGGGAGATACGCAGTATTTT; cdr3_aa: CAWSVGLAGDTQYF
v_call: TRBV27; j_call: TRBJ1-1; clone_size: -; d_call: -; cdr3_nt: TGTGCCAGCAGTTTAAAGGGCGTCACTGAAGCTTTCTTT; cdr3_aa: CASSLKGVTEAFF
v_call: TRBV6-1; j_call: TRBJ2-7; clone_size: -; d_call: -; cdr3_nt: TGTGCCAGCAGTGAAGGGGGCGGGATCTACGAGCAGTACTTC; cdr3_aa: CASSEGGGIYEQYF
v_call: TRBV2; j_call: TRBJ1-5; clone_size: -; d_call: -; cdr3_nt: TGTGCCAGCAAGGACACCGTACGCAATCAGCCCCAGCATTTT; cdr3_aa: CASKDTVRNQPQHF
v_call: TRBV5-4; j_call: TRBJ2-7; clone_size: once; d_call: TRBD1; cdr3_nt: TGTGCCAGCCGAAAGACAGGGGAGCCCTACGAGCAGTACTTC; cdr3_aa: CASRKTGEPYEQYF
v_call: TRBV11-1; j_call: TRBJ2-1; clone_size: -; d_call: TRBD1; cdr3_nt: TGTGCCAGCAGCTTAGTTTTAACCCCGGGACAGGGGGCCGTTGAGCAGTTCTTC; cdr3_aa: CASSLVLTPGQGAVEQFF
v_call: TRBV7-6; j_call: TRBJ2-1; clone_size: -; d_call: -; cdr3_nt: TGTGCCAGCAGCTTAGTTGGATACCCCCCCCATGAGCAGTTCTTC; cdr3_aa: CASSLVGYPPHEQFF
v_call: TRBV11-2; j_call: TRBJ1-2; clone_size: once; d_call: -; cdr3_nt: TGTGCCAGCAGCTTAGACGATCGACAGCGACTCTATGGCTACACCTTC; cdr3_aa: CASSLDDRQRLYGYTF
v_call: TRBV5-5; j_call: TRBJ2-2; clone_size: -; d_call: -; cdr3_nt: TGTGCCAGCAGCTTCAACACCGGGGAGCTGTTTTTT; cdr3_aa: CASSFNTGELFF
v_call: TRBV5-1; j_call: TRBJ2-1; clone_size: -; d_call: -; cdr3_nt: TGCGCCAGCAGCTTGGCCTCGCCAGGCTACAATGAGCAGTTCTTC; cdr3_aa: CASSLASPGYNEQFF
v_call: TRBV19; j_call: TRBJ2-2; clone_size: -; d_call: -; cdr3_nt: TGTGCCAGTAGTGGCGGCCGCAACGGGGAGCTGTTTTTT; cdr3_aa: CASSGGRNGELFF
v_call: TRBV6-1; j_call: TRBJ1-3; clone_size: -; d_call: TRBD1; cdr3_nt: TGTGCCAGCAGTCCCGACAGGGTGGGGAACACCATATATTTT; cdr3_aa: CASSPDRVGNTIYF
v_call: TRBV27; j_call: TRBJ2-3; clone_size: -; d_call: TRBD2; cdr3_nt: TGTGCCAGCAGCTATTACCCCGAACTAGCGGGAGAAACGCAGTATTTT; cdr3_aa: CASSYYPELAGETQYF
v_call: TRBV5-1; j_call: TRBJ2-1; clone_size: -; d_call: TRBD2; cdr3_nt: TGCGCCAGCAGCGCCCCGGAGACTAGCGGGATCCATGAGCAGTTCTTC; cdr3_aa: CASSAPETSGIHEQFF
v_call: TRBV6-1; j_call: TRBJ2-7; clone_size: -; d_call: -; cdr3_nt: TGTGCCAGCAGTCCCGTTCAGGGGTCCTCCTACGAGCAGTACTTC; cdr3_aa: CASSPVQGSSYEQYF
v_call: TRBV7-9; j_call: TRBJ2-3; clone_size: -; d_call: TRBD2; cdr3_nt: TGTGCCAGCAGCTCCGGACTAGCGGGAGGGCCGTCTGCAGATACGCAGTATTTT; cdr3_aa: CASSSGLAGGPSADTQYF
v_call: TRBV7-3; j_call: TRBJ2-5; clone_size: -; d_call: TRBD1; cdr3_nt: TGTGCCAGCAGCAAGGGGGCAGGGGAGACCCAGTACTTC; cdr3_aa: CASSKGAGETQYF